The clone carrying this TCR beta chain has a single count. What it recognizes is unknown. In the same sample, other DNA sequences code for this CDR3. The data originate from a study of shared clonotypes between healthy human individuals. Study results and caveats: Relative to memory subsets, naive subsets generally showed larger estimated richness. Despite large depth, rarefaction showed incomplete sorted-subset sequencing.

Naive CD8 cells were CD45RO-negative, positively selected for CCR7, excluding terminally differentiated effector memory CD45RA+ cells. Donors included only healthy HIV-negative adults lacking recent acute infections or vaccinations. TCRdb's table, derived via immunoSEQ multiplex PCR, lists solely in-frame clones and lacks some. The data show about 2.1 million clones, around 93% seen once. The specimen was naive CD8+ T cells from PBMCs. This clonotype originated in a man aged 18 to 29 in good health. Some clones in this sample may be carry-over from other donors' samples.

The CDR3 protein is CASSLGLASEQYF. The CDR3 nucleotides read TGTGCCAGCAGCCTTGGACTAGCTTCCGAGCAGTACTTC. This chain uses TRBV5-6 with TRBJ2-7; 8 bases match TRBD2. Germline V gives CDR1 SGHDT, CDR2 YYEEEE. The CDR3 loop spans 13 amino acids. V was pared by 4 bases and J by 6 bases, with 6 bases of the junction left unmatched.